A selection of T cell receptor beta chains follows, all from one sample in a study of blood T cells in healthy people across ages. Each CDR3 protein gets one entry after TCRdb re-called the 5' RACE reads with MiXCR. The table includes about 1.8 million distinct CDR3 sequences, around half detected once. Sample: blood. These receptors were obtained from a woman aged 40-49 years in good health. CDR3s include the opening cysteine and the closing phenylalanine or tryptophan. D genes are given only for firm matches. A row's size may be missing; if present it is once, few, many or a size class.

clone size	V gene	J gene	D gene	CDR3 protein	CDR3 DNA
few	TRBV20-1	TRBJ2-3	TRBD1	CSSTDRTGDDTQYF	TGCAGTTCTACGGACAGGACAGGGGACGATACGCAGTATTTT
few	TRBV4-1	TRBJ1-2	.	CASSQPTDRRDYGYTF	TGCGCCAGCAGCCAACCAACAGACAGAAGGGACTATGGCTACACCTTC
.	TRBV6-2/TRBV6-3	TRBJ2-5	.	CASSYSTVRETQYF	TGTGCCAGCAGTTACTCCACAGTTAGAGAGACCCAGTACTTC
.	TRBV24-1	TRBJ2-3	.	CATSDSMRATDTQYF	TGTGCCACCAGTGATTCCATGAGGGCTACAGATACGCAGTATTTT
.	TRBV12-3/TRBV12-4	TRBJ2-5	.	CASSLGYKETQYF	TGTGCCAGCAGTTTGGGCTACAAAGAGACCCAGTACTTC
.	TRBV11-2	TRBJ2-5	TRBD2	CASSLDMHREGPQETQYF	TGTGCCAGCAGCTTAGACATGCACCGGGAGGGACCCCAAGAGACCCAGTACTTC
.	TRBV5-6	TRBJ1-2	.	CASSLDLDSPGYTF	TGTGCCAGCAGCTTGGATCTGGACAGCCCTGGCTACACCTTC
.	TRBV4-2	TRBJ1-5	.	CASSQDEDGNQPQHF	TGTGCCAGCAGCCAAGATGAGGATGGCAATCAGCCCCAGCATTTT
few	TRBV29-1	TRBJ2-3	TRBD2	CSVVLSRRGVTDTQYF	TGCAGCGTTGTGTTGTCGCGGCGGGGGGTTACAGATACGCAGTATTTT
.	TRBV4-2	TRBJ1-2	.	CASSPDRDYYGCTF	TGTGCCAGCAGCCCAGACCGGGACTACTATGGCTGCACCTTC
.	TRBV9	TRBJ1-2	.	CASSVATNGQLYGYTF	TGTGCCAGCAGCGTAGCTACGAACGGGCAGCTTTATGGCTACACCTTC
.	TRBV18	TRBJ2-7	TRBD2	CASSSNGRGSAWEQYF	TGTGCCAGCTCAAGCAACGGGCGGGGGTCTGCATGGGAGCAGTACTTC
.	TRBV25-1	TRBJ2-7	.	CASGEAGSYEQYF	TGTGCCAGCGGGGAGGCGGGCTCCTACGAGCAGTACTTC
.	TRBV12-3/TRBV12-4	TRBJ2-3	TRBD1	CASSLNDRVVGTDTQYF	TGTGCCAGCAGTTTGAACGACAGGGTTGTGGGGACAGATACGCAATATTTT
.	TRBV20-1	TRBJ2-3	TRBD1	CSARTTPGQGSRADTQYF	TGCAGTGCTAGAACCACACCGGGACAGGGAAGTAGGGCAGATACGCAGTATTTT
.	TRBV2	TRBJ2-5	TRBD1	CASLGSRKGGRETQYF	TGTGCCAGCTTGGGCAGTCGAAAAGGGGGCAGAGAGACCCAGTACTTC
few	TRBV5-5	TRBJ2-3	.	CASSRLRGDTQYF	TGTGCCAGCAGCCGGCTAAGGGGGGATACGCAGTATTTT
once	TRBV6-6	TRBJ1-2	.	CASSYPEGKGGYTF	TGTGCCAGCAGTTACCCTGAGGGGAAGGGTGGCTACACCTTC
.	TRBV7-8	TRBJ2-5	TRBD2	CASTTGLATETQYF	TGTGCAAGCACCACGGGACTAGCAACAGAGACCCAGTACTTC
few	TRBV6-5	TRBJ2-7	.	CASSRQRLEQYF	TGTGCCAGCAGCAGACAGCGACTCGAGCAGTACTTC
.	TRBV12-3/TRBV12-4	TRBJ1-1	.	CASRSHGRVAEAFF	TGTGCCAGCAGGTCACACGGTCGGGTCGCTGAAGCTTTCTTT
.	TRBV10-3	TRBJ2-7	TRBD2	CANSAGLAGDSQYF	TGTGCCAACAGTGCCGGACTAGCGGGGGATTCTCAGTACTTC
.	TRBV12-3/TRBV12-4	TRBJ1-6	.	CASKDSYNSPLHF	TGTGCCAGCAAAGACAGTTATAATTCACCCCTCCACTTT
.	TRBV20-1	TRBJ1-6	.	CSAPPGGSYNSPPHF	TGCAGTGCTCCCCCGGGGGGCTCCTATAATTCACCCCCCCACTTT
.	TRBV10-3	TRBJ1-2	.	CAISEVAGASYGYTF	TGTGCCATCAGTGAAGTGGCAGGGGCGAGCTATGGCTACACCTTC
few	TRBV12-3/TRBV12-4	TRBJ2-5	.	CASSFLQGQRETQYF	TGTGCCAGCAGTTTTTTGCAGGGGCAGCGAGAGACCCAGTACTTC
.	TRBV4-1	TRBJ2-5	TRBD2	CASSQEFRRGGQETQYF	TGCGCCAGCAGCCAAGAGTTTCGGCGGGGGGGCCAAGAGACCCAGTACTTC
.	TRBV7-9	TRBJ2-5	.	CASSLASKLDYDQYF	TGTGCCAGCAGCTTGGCTAGCAAATTGGACTACGATCAGTACTTC
.	TRBV28	TRBJ1-1	.	CASRIAGEGTEAFF	TGTGCCAGCAGAATAGCTGGGGAGGGCACTGAAGCTTTCTTT
.	TRBV5-1	TRBJ2-7	.	CASRIEGGYEQYF	TGCGCCAGCAGGATTGAGGGCGGGTACGAGCAGTACTTC
.	TRBV6-5	TRBJ1-5	.	CASSYGTVDQPQHF	TGTGCCAGCAGTTACGGGACCGTTGATCAGCCCCAGCATTTT
.	TRBV13	TRBJ2-1	TRBD1	CASRDPDRGGNEQFF	TGTGCCAGCAGGGACCCGGACAGGGGGGGCAATGAGCAGTTCTTC
.	TRBV6-5	TRBJ1-1	.	CASSYFGQITEAFF	TGTGCCAGCAGTTACTTTGGACAGATCACTGAAGCTTTCTTT
.	TRBV27	TRBJ1-2	TRBD1	CASSPGTGKESDYGYTF	TGTGCCAGCAGTCCCGGGACAGGGAAAGAATCAGACTATGGCTACACCTTC
.	TRBV20-1	TRBJ1-2	TRBD1	CSARGRGQSNYGYTF	TGCAGTGCTAGGGGCAGGGGGCAGTCTAACTATGGCTACACCTTC
.	TRBV12-3/TRBV12-4	TRBJ1-4	.	CASGAIGVDEKLFF	TGTGCCAGCGGGGCTATCGGGGTTGACGAAAAACTGTTTTTT
.	TRBV4-1	TRBJ1-5	.	CASSQDPAGPGPQHF	TGCGCCAGCAGCCAAGATCCGGCGGGGCCAGGGCCCCAGCATTTT
.	TRBV28	TRBJ1-2	.	CASSLFTASSGYTF	TGTGCCAGCAGTTTATTTACGGCTTCAAGTGGCTACACCTTC
.	TRBV7-9	TRBJ1-2	TRBD1	CASSTTGTANYGYTF	TGTGCCAGCAGCACGACAGGGACGGCTAACTATGGCTACACCTTC
few	TRBV7-8	TRBJ1-2	.	CASSLAENYGYTF	TGTGCCAGCAGCTTAGCAGAAAACTATGGCTACACCTTC
.	TRBV4-2	TRBJ2-4	.	CASSQDERGDDIQYF	TGTGCCAGCAGCCAAGATGAGAGGGGGGATGACATTCAGTACTTC
.	TRBV6-2/TRBV6-3	TRBJ2-3	.	CASSYWSQEGAVTQYF	TGTGCCAGCAGTTACTGGTCTCAGGAGGGGGCAGTTACGCAGTATTTT
.	TRBV7-2	TRBJ2-7	TRBD2	CASRGVAGSYEQYF	TGTGCCAGCAGGGGGGTAGCGGGGTCCTACGAGCAGTACTTC
.	TRBV2	TRBJ1-2	TRBD1	CASVTGAVLGYGYTF	TGTGCCAGCGTAACAGGGGCCGTCCTGGGGTATGGCTACACCTTC
once	TRBV7-3	TRBJ1-6	.	CASSLSGDKSYNSPLHF	TGTGCCAGCAGCTTAAGTGGGGACAAGAGTTATAATTCACCCCTCCACTTT
.	TRBV6-2/TRBV6-3	TRBJ2-4	.	CASQRQNIQYF	TGTGCCAGCCAGAGACAGAACATTCAGTACTTC
.	TRBV9	TRBJ1-2	.	CASSVSNTGLPTSLNYGYTF	TGTGCCAGCAGCGTCTCTAATACCGGGCTCCCGACCTCCTTGAACTATGGCTACACCTTC
.	TRBV7-2	TRBJ2-5	TRBD2	CASSLVLAGEGEQYF	TGTGCCAGCAGCTTAGTTCTAGCGGGGGAGGGAGAGCAGTACTTC
.	TRBV5-5	TRBJ2-5	TRBD1	CASSGTGNQETQYF	TGTGCCAGCAGCGGGACAGGGAACCAAGAGACCCAGTACTTC
.	TRBV10-3	TRBJ1-5	.	CAISERGGSNQPQHF	TGTGCCATCAGTGAACGCGGGGGGAGCAATCAGCCCCAGCATTTT
.	TRBV4-2	TRBJ2-1	.	CASSLPLGTEQFF	TGTGCCAGCAGCCTCCCCCTAGGGACTGAGCAGTTCTTC
many	TRBV5-1	TRBJ1-4	.	CASSLGDEKLFF	TGCGCCAGCAGCTTGGGTGATGAAAAACTGTTTTTT
few	TRBV28	TRBJ1-5	TRBD1	CASSSLGQGSNQPQHF	TGTGCCAGCAGTTCCCTCGGACAGGGCTCCAATCAGCCCCAGCATTTT
few	TRBV5-1	TRBJ2-1	.	CASSLAGSVNEQFF	TGCGCCAGCAGCTTGGCGGGATCGGTCAATGAGCAGTTCTTC
.	TRBV7-3	TRBJ2-5	TRBD1	CASSYGTDNQETQYF	TGTGCCAGCAGCTACGGGACAGACAACCAAGAGACCCAGTACTTC
.	TRBV7-9	TRBJ2-1	TRBD1	CASSARRQGNNEQFF	TGTGCCAGCAGTGCAAGGCGACAGGGGAACAATGAGCAGTTCTTC
.	TRBV9	TRBJ2-5	TRBD2	CASSGVAGAQETQYF	TGTGCCAGCAGCGGAGTAGCGGGAGCTCAAGAGACCCAGTACTTC
.	TRBV6-4	TRBJ1-6	.	CASRRDGYSPLHF	TGTGCCAGCAGGAGGGACGGCTATTCACCCCTCCACTTT
.	TRBV6-1	TRBJ2-5	TRBD1	CASRRPIGQGNRETQYF	TGTGCCAGCAGAAGGCCGATTGGACAGGGTAATAGGGAGACCCAGTACTTC